Described below is a single T cell receptor (beta chain) sequence and its context. This sample is part of a study of CD8+ T cells in alopecia areata. There are 15 residues in the CDR3. From germline, CDR1 is SNHLY and CDR2 FYNNEI. Trimming removed 2 bases at V and 6 bases at J, with 14 bases between. After isolation, RNA underwent reverse transcription to generate cDNA as the sequencing template. Here immunoSEQ multiplex PCR was the method, and the copy in TCRdb shows in-frame clones only, minus some. Here the sample spans 80,000 to 100,000 clones, 40% to 45% being singletons. The chain combines TRBV2 with TRBJ1-5; a weak D match, TRBD1 (6 bases). This TCR was sampled from a human donor with alopecia areata. The sequencing input was CD4+ T cells sorted from blood. CDR3 sequence reads: CASSEQGSLGQPQHF. Here the CDR3 DNA reads TGTGCCAGCAGTGAACAGGGGTCCCTGGGTCAGCCCCAGCATTTT. Full variable domain (outside the CDR3, taken from reference TRBV2 and TRBJ1-5): EPEVTQTPSHQVTQMGQEVILRCVPISNHLYFYWYRQILGQKVEFLVSFYNNEISEKSEIFDDQFSVERPDGSNFTLKIRSTKLEDSAMYFCASSEQGSLGQPQHFGDGTRLSIL.